A single T cell receptor beta chain is shown here with its context. The sample originates from a study of cytomegalovirus exposure and HLA in healthy donors. V shed 1 base and J shed 4 bases, with 17 bases lying between them. Germline-derived CDR1 and CDR2 are LGHNT and FRNRAP. The CDR3 is made up of 16 amino acids. Use of 60 Vbeta and 13 Jbeta primers characterized the PCR. TCRdb's copy holds only in-frame clones and misses some; the assay was immunoSEQ multiplex PCR. The table shows about 89,000 clones, with 65% to 80% occurring only once. The receptor was isolated from a man under 40 in good health and CMV-seropositive. The sequenced sample was PBMCs. This chain connects TRBV12-5 to TRBJ2-7; D perhaps matches TRBD1 (6 bases). The CDR3: CASGLDTQGPVYEQYF. CDR3 in DNA: TGTGCTAGTGGTTTGGACACACAGGGTCCCGTATACGAGCAGTACTTC.